This TCR beta chain is from a study of T cell clonotyping in hematopoietic cell transplantation. Study-wide background: Samples: about 28 days before transplant, then days 30, 100 and 180 after.

This clone showed up just once. Generated by immunoSEQ multiplex PCR, the TCRdb table keeps only in-frame clones and is missing some. Of fewer than 3,500 clones listed, 91% are singletons. This receptor was identified in a male patient between 60 and 69 years old who had an allogeneic stem cell transplant from a related donor, so the T cells may come from the graft donor. Some clones in this sample may be carry-over from other donors' samples. Sequencing was performed on PBMCs, taken at the time of graft-versus-host disease after allogeneic stem cell transplant.

In nucleotides, the CDR3 is TGTGCCAGCAGTTTTAGGACTAGCGGGGGGTCTAAACCTACCTACGAGCAGTACTTC. It codes for CASSFRTSGGSKPTYEQYF. This sequence joins TRBV27 and TRBJ2-7; 14 nucleotides match TRBD2. The CDR3 spans 19 residues. The junction had 12 bases not matched to a gene; V was cut back by 3 bases and J by 2 bases. Per germline, CDR1 MNHEY and CDR2 SMNVEV (reference sequence).